This T cell receptor beta chain was sequenced during a study of T cells in Graves' hyperthyroidism and ophthalmopathy. Study-wide points: Among clonotypes expanded in thyroid above 0.001, most were also found in blood.

Germline V gene data show CDR1 as LGHNA and CDR2 as YNFKEQ. The CDR3 has 15 residues. V was shortened by 0 bases and J by 1 base, with 10 bases between the two germline ends. As regards this clonotype: Its antigen is unknown.

The source material, RNA transcripts, was used to amplify TCR beta CDR3 regions. HTBI primers were employed in a first-round RT-PCR of the TCR CDR3. A single record per CDR3 protein comes from TCRdb applying MiXCR to the multiplex PCR reads. The table has hundreds of thousands of distinct CDR3 sequences, about 15% seen once. This TCR was recovered from a woman aged 40 to 50 with Graves' ophthalmopathy. The sequenced sample consisted of blood. This chain links TRBV4-2 with TRBJ2-7, with D possibly TRBD2 on 6 matching bases. Here the CDR3 reads CASSQEDSGSYEQYF. The CDR3, as DNA: TGTGCCAGCAGCCAAGAGGATAGCGGATCCTACGAGCAGTACTTC.